This entry features one T cell receptor beta chain sequence. Its matching antigen is unknown. The assay was immunoSEQ multiplex PCR, and TCRdb's table has in-frame clones only and misses some. The profile covers 6,600 or so clones, with 65% to 80% appearing a single time and 35% to 45% taken by the ten largest. The record originates from a study of PD-1 blockade in classical Hodgkin lymphoma. General study points: As was reported, newly diagnosed patients showed lower baseline TCR diversity than healthy donors did. Complete responders' baseline diversity resembled that of newly diagnosed patients. CD4+ but not CD8+ TCR diversity rose significantly by C4D1.

Documented time point: cycle 4 day 1 (C4D1), after 6 weeks of nivolumab. Each and every patient relapsed after autologous stem cell transplantation, and patients got differing brentuximab vedotin exposure. Complete response, partial response or progressive disease were the best responses. CDR1 DFQATT and CDR2 SNEGSKA come from the germline V gene (reference sequence). This CDR3 has 10 residues. V shed 0 bases and J shed 5 bases, with 2 bases lying between them. The sample in question was peripheral blood mononuclear cells (PBMCs), obtained before the fourth cycle of nivolumab. The chain carries TRBV20-1 and TRBJ2-7; D ambiguous. The source of this sequence is a human donor with classical Hodgkin lymphoma. The CDR3 sequence is CSARDHEQYF. The CDR3 DNA sequence: TGCAGTGCTAGAGATCACGAGCAGTACTTC.